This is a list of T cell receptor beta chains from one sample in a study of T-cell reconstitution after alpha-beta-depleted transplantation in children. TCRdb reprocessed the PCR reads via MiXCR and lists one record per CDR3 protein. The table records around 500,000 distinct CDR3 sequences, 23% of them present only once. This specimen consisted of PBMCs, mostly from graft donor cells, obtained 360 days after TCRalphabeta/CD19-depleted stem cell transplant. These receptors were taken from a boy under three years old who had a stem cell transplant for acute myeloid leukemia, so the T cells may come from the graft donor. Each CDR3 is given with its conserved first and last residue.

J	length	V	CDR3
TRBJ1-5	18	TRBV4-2	CASSQERDSYYSNQPQHF
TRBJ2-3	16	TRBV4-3	CASSQLLAFQGDTQYF
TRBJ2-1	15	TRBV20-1	CSAPKFPLSYNEQFF
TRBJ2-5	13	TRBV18	CASSPMSQETQYF
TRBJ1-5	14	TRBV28	CASSPPGGHSPQHF
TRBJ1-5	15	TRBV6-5	CASSLRDRTFQPQHF
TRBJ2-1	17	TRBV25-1	CASRVDPGLAGFDEQFF
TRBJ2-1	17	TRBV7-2	CASSFFTSGGTYNEQFF
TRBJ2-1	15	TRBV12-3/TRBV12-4	CASSSGLASYNEQFF
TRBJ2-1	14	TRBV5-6	CASGPGPGINEQFF
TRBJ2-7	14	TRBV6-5	CASSYAGSSYEQYF
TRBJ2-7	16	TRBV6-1	CASSRDGGTLAYEQYF
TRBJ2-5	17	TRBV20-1	CSAILPTSGGVQETQYF
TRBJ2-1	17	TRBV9	CASSPSWAWGALNEQFF
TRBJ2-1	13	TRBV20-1	CSAKKGGLNEQFF
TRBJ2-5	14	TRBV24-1	CATSDWGDKETQYF
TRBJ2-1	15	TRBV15	CATATPGAGLNEQFF
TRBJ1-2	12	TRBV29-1	CSVVYRNGGYTF
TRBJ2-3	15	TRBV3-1	CASSQLLGGTDTQYF
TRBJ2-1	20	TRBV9	CASSVVLGQGRFPSYNEQFF
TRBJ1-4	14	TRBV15	CATSRDRASEKLFF
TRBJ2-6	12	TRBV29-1	CSVGTGANVLTF
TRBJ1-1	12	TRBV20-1	CSLRTGGTEAFF
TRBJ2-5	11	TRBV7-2	CASSSMETQYF
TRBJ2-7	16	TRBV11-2	CASSFRMASGTYEQYF
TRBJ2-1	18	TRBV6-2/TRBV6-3	CASAPWGGRLALYNEQFF
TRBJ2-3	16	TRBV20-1	CSARDIGRRSTDTQYF
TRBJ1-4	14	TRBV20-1	CSATQGATNEKLFF
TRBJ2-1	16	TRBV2	CASSEFGQGDMDEQFF